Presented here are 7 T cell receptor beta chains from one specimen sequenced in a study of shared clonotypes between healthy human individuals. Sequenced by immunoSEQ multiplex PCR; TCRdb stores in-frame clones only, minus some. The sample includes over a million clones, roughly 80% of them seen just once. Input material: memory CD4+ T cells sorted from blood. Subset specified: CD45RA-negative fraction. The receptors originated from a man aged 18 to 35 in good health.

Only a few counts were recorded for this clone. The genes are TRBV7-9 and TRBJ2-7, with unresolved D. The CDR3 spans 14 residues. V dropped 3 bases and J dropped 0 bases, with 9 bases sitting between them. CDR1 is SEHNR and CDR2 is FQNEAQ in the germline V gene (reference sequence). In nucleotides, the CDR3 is TGTGCCAGCAGCTTCCTTTCAGACTCCTACGAGCAGTACTTC. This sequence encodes CASSFLSDSYEQYF.

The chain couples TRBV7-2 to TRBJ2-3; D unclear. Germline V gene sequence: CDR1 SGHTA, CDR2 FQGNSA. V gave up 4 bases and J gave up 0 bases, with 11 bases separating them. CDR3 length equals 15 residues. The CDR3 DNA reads TGTGCCAGCAGCTCCATGGGATGGAGCACAGATACGCAGTATTTT. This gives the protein CASSSMGWSTDTQYF.

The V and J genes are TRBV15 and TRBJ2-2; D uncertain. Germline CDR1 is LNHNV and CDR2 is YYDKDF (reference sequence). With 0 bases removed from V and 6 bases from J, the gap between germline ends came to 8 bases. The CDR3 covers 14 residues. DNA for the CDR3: TGTGCCACCAGCAGAGATAGTAAGCCCGGGGAGCTGTTTTTT. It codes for CATSRDSKPGELFF.

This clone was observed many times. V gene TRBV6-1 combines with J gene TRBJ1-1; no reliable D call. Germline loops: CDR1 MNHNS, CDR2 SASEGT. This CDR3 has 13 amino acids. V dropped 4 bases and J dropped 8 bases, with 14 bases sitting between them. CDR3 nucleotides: TGTGCCAGCAGTGGATTCTACCTCGGGGAAGCTTTCTTT. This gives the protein CASSGFYLGEAFF.

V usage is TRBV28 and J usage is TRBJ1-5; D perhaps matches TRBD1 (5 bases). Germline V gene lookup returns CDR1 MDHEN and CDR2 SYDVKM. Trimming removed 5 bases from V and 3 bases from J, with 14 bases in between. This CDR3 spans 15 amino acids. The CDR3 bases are TGTGCCAGCAGTCCCCCTGAGGGGAACAATCAGCCCCAGCATTTT. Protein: CASSPPEGNNQPQHF.

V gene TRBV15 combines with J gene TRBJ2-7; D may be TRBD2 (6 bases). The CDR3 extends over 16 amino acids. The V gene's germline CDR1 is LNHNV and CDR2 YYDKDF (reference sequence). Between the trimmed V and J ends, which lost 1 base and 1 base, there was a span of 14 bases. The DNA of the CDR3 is TGTGCCACCAGCAGAGTTATCACAGGAGGGTCCTACGAGCAGTACTTC. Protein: CATSRVITGGSYEQYF. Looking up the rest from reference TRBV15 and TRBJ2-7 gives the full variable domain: DAMVIQNPRYQVTQFGKPVTLSCSQTLNHNVMYWYQQKSSQAPKLLFHYYDKDFNNEADTPDNFQSRRPNTSFCFLDIRSPGLGDTAMYLCATSRVITGGSYEQYFGPGTRLTVT.

The CDR3 loop reads CASSSTSGSSLVYEQYF. The CDR3 coding sequence is TGTGCCAGCAGCTCAACTAGCGGGAGCTCTCTGGTCTACGAGCAGTACTTC. The chain combines TRBV7-2 with TRBJ2-7; 11 bases fit TRBD2. This CDR3 has 17 residues. Per the germline V gene, CDR1 is SGHTA and CDR2 is FQGNSA. V shed 4 bases, J shed 3 bases, and the junction held 11 bases outside the gene matches.